This TCR beta chain comes out of a study of cytomegalovirus exposure and HLA in healthy donors. Study-wide points: Association of a missense DCLRE1C variant with TCR beta V- and J-gene trimming was reported in a later analysis. In vitro assays verified that a few CMV-associated chains recognized CMV antigens specifically.

The germline V gene has CDR1 SGHVS and CDR2 FQNEAQ. V shed 4 bases, J shed 8 bases, and the junction held 8 bases outside the gene matches. The CDR3 contains 15 residues. 60 Vbeta and 13 Jbeta primers were used in PCR. Sequencing used immunoSEQ multiplex PCR; TCRdb keeps in-frame clones, though not all of them. The sample carries some 190,000 clones, around 82% recorded once. To note about this clone: As yet, its antigen is unknown.

The sample comprised PBMCs. The TCR comes from a woman in her 30s in good health and CMV-seropositive. V usage is TRBV7-8 and J usage is TRBJ2-2, with 9 bases identical to TRBD1. CDR3 sequence (DNA): TGTGCCAGCAGCTCGAGGACAGGGGACCGGGGGGAGCTGTTTTTT. As protein: CASSSRTGDRGELFF.